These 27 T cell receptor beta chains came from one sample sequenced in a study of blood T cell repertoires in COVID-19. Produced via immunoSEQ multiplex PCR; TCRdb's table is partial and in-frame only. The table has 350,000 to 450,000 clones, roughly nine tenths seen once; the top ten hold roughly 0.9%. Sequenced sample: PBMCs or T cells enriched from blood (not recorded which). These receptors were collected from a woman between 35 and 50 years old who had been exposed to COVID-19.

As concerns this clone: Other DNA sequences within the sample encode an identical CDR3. The chain's CDR3 is CASSPSGGSNQPQHF. The CDR3 nucleotides read TGTGCCAGCTCACCATCGGGGGGGAGCAATCAGCCCCAGCATTTT. The chain carries TRBV18 and TRBJ1-5, with D perhaps TRBD1 (5 bases). Looked up from germline, CDR1 is KGHSH and CDR2 is LQKENI. Trimming removed 2 bases at V and 1 base at J, with 9 bases between. This CDR3 comprises 15 residues.

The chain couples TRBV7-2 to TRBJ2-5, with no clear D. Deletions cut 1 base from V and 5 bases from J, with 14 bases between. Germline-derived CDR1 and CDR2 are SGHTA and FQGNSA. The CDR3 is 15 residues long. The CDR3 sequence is CASSLDGLKQETQYF. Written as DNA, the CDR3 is TGTGCCAGCAGCTTAGATGGCCTCAAACAGGAGACCCAGTACTTC. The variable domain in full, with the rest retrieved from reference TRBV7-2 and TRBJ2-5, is GAGVSQSPSNKVTEKGKDVELRCDPISGHTALYWYRQSLGQGLEFLIYFQGNSAPDKSGLPSDRFSAERTGGSVSTLTIQRTQQEDSAVYLCASSLDGLKQETQYFGPGTRLLVL.

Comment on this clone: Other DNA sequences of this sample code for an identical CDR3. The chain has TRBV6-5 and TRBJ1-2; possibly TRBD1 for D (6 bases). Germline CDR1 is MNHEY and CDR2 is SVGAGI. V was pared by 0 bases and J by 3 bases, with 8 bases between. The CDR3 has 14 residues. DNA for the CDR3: TGTGCCAGCAGTTACTCCACAGGGTACTATGGCTACACCTTC. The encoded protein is CASSYSTGYYGYTF.

In DNA, the CDR3 is TGTGCCTGGAGTTGGTTTTATAGGAGGGAACTGGGCTACACCTTC. It is translated as CAWSWFYRRELGYTF. The V and J genes are TRBV30 and TRBJ1-2; D is uncertain. Per germline, CDR1 GTSNPN and CDR2 SVGIG (reference sequence). The length of the CDR3 is 15 residues. Trimming removed 2 bases from V and 8 bases from J, with 21 bases in between.

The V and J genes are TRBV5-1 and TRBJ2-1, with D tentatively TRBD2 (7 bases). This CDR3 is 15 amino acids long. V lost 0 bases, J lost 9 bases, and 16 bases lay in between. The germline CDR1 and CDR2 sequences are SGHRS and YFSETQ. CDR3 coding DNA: TGCGCCAGCAGCTTGGACGGGGCGGGGGCCACTGAGCAGTTCTTC. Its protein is CASSLDGAGATEQFF.

The CDR3 sequence is CASSPTLRGQPQHF. The CDR3 region has the DNA TGTGCCAGCAGCCCGACCCTCCGGGGTCAGCCCCAGCATTTT. The chain has TRBV6-2 or TRBV6-3 and TRBJ1-5; no firm D call. This CDR3 region has 14 residues. V lost 6 bases and J lost 6, with 15 bases in between. Germline-derived CDR1 and CDR2 are MNHEY and SVGEGT.

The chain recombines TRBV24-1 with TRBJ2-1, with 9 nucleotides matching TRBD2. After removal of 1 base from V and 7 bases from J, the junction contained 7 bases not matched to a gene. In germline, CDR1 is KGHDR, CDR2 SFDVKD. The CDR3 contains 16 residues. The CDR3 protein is CATSDFASGMANEQFF. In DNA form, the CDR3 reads TGTGCCACCAGTGATTTTGCTAGCGGGATGGCGAATGAGCAGTTCTTC.

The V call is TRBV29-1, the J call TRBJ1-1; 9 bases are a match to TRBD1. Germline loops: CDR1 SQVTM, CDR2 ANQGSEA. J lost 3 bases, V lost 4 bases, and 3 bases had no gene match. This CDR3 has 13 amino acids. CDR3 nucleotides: TGCAGCGTTGGGGACAGGGTCGACACTGAAGCTTTCTTT. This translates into CSVGDRVDTEAFF.

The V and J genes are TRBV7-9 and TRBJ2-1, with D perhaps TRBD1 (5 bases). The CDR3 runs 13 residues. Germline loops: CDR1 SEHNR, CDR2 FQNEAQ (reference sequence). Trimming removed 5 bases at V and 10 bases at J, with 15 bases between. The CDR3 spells CASSQLEKGEQFF. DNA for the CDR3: TGTGCCAGCAGCCAACTGGAGAAGGGGGAGCAGTTCTTC.

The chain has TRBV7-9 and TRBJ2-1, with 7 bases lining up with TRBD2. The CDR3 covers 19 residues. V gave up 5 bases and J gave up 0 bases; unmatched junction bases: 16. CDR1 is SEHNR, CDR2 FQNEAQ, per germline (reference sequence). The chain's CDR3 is CASSPERRGSVRSYNEQFF. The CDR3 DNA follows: TGTGCCAGCAGCCCCGAAAGACGCGGGAGCGTTCGCTCCTACAATGAGCAGTTCTTC.

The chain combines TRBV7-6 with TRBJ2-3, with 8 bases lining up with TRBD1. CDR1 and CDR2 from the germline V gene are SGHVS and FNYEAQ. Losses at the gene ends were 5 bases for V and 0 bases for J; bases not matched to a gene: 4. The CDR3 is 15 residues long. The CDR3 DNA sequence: TGTGCCAGCAGCGACGGACAGGGAAGCACAGATACGCAGTATTTT. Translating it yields CASSDGQGSTDTQYF.

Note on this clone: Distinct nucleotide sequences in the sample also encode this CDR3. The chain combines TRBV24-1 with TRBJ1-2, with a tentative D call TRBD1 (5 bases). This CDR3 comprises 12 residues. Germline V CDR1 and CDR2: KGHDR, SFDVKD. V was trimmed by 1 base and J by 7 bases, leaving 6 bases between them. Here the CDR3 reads CATSDFGGGYTF. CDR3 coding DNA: TGTGCCACCAGTGATTTCGGGGGTGGCTACACCTTC.

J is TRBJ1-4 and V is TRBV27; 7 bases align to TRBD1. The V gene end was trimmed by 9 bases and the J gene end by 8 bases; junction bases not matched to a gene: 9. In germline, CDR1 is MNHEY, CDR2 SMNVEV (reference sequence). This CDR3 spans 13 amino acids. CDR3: CASMRGLGEKLFF. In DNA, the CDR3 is TGTGCCAGTATGAGGGGGCTTGGGGAAAAACTGTTTTTT.

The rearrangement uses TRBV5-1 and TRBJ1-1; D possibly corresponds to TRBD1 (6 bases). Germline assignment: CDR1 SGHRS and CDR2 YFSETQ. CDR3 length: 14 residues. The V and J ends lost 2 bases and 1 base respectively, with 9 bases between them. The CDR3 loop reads CASSLQGKNTEAFF. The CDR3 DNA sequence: TGCGCCAGCAGCTTACAGGGAAAGAACACTGAAGCTTTCTTT.

The CDR3 protein is CASSQAGSGNTIYF. Written as DNA, the CDR3 is TGCGCCAGCAGCCAAGCAGGATCTGGAAACACCATATATTTT. The chain employs TRBV4-3 and TRBJ1-3; D not resolved. The V gene's germline CDR1 is LGHNA and CDR2 YSLEER. Trimming took 1 base from V and 1 from J, leaving 5 bases between them. The CDR3 has 14 residues.

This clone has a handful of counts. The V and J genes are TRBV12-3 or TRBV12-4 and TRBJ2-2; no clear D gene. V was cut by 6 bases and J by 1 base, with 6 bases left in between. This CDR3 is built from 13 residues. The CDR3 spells CASSPMNTGELFF. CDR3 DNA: TGTGCCAGCAGCCCTATGAACACCGGGGAGCTGTTTTTT.

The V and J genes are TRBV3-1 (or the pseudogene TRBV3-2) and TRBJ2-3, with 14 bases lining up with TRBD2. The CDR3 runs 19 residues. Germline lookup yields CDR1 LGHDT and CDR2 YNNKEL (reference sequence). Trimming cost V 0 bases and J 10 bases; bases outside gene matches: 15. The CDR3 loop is CASSQDSRRLAGGKRAQYF. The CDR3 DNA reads TGTGCCAGCAGCCAAGATTCCCGCCGACTAGCGGGGGGGAAGCGGGCGCAGTATTTT.

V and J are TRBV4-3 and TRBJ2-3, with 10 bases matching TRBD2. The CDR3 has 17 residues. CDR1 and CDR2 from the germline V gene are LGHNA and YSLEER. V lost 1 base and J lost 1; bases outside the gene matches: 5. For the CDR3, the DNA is TGCGCCAGCAGCCAAGGACCTGGGACTAGCGGCACAGATACGCAGTATTTT. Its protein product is CASSQGPGTSGTDTQYF.

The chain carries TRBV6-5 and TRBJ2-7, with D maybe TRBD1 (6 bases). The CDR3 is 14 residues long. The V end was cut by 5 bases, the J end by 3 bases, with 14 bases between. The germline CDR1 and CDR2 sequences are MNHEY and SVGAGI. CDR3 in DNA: TGTGCCAGCAGTCTCGGACAGCTAGTCTACGAGCAGTACTTC. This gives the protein CASSLGQLVYEQYF.

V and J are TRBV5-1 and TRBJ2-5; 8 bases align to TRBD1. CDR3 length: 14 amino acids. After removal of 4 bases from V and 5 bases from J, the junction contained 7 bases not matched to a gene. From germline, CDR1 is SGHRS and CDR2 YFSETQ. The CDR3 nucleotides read TGCGCCAGCAGCCCAGGGGGCGAGGGGGAGACCCAGTACTTC. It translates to CASSPGGEGETQYF.

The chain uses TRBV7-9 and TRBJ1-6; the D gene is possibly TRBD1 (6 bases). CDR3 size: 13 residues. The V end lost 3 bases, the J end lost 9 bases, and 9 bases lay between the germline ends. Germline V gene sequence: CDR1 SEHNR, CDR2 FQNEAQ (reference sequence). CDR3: CASSLSTGSPLHF. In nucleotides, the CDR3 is TGTGCCAGCAGCTTGTCGACAGGTTCACCCCTCCACTTT.

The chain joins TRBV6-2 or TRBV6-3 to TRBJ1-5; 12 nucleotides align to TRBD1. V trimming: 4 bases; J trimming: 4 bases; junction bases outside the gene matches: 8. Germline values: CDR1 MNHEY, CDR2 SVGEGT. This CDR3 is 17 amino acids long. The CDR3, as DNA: TGTGCCAGCAGTTTTCCGGGACAGGGGGCTGGGAATCAGCCCCAGCATTTT. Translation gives CASSFPGQGAGNQPQHF.

CDR3 protein: CAISTGGDQPQHF. The CDR3 bases are TGTGCCATCAGTACAGGGGGCGATCAGCCCCAGCATTTT. This chain links TRBV10-3 with TRBJ1-5; the match to TRBD1 covers 9 bases. V trimming: 5 bases; J trimming: 5 bases; junction bases outside the gene matches: 1. CDR3 length equals 13 residues. In germline, CDR1 is ENHRY, CDR2 SYGVKD.

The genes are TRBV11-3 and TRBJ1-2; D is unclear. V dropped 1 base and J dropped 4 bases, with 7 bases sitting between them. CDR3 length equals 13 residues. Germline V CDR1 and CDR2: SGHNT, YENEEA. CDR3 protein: CASSLGESYGYTF. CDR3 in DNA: TGTGCCAGCAGCTTAGGAGAGTCCTATGGCTACACCTTC.

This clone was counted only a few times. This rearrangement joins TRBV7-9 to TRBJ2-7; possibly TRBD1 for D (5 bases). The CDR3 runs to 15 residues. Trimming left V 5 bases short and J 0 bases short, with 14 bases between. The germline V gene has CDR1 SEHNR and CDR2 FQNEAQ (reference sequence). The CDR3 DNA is TGTGCCAGCAGCCCAGTCGGACACAGCTCCTACGAGCAGTACTTC. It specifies CASSPVGHSSYEQYF.

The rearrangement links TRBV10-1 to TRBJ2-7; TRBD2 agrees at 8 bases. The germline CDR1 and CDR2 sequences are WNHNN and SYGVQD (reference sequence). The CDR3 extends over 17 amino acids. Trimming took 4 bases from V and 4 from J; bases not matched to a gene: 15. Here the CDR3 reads CASSGGVGTSGEYEQYF. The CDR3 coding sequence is TGCGCCAGCAGTGGGGGGGTCGGTACTAGCGGAGAATACGAGCAGTACTTC.

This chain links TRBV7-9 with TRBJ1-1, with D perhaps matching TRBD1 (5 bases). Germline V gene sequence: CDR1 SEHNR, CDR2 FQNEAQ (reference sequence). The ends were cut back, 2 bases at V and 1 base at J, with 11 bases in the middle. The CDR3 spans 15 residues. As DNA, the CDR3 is TGTGCCAGCAGCTTATTTTCAGGGAAGAACACTGAAGCTTTCTTT. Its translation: CASSLFSGKNTEAFF.